The clone carrying this T cell receptor (beta chain) was picked up many times. Its antigen is currently unknown. Time point described: newly diagnosed GD, antithyroid drugs for less than 3 months. Following extraction of RNA from PBMCs, that RNA was used to make the TCR library. The source of the sample is a study of regulatory T cells in long-lasting Graves disease. J lost 3 bases, V lost 0 bases, and 3 bases had no gene match. Germline-derived CDR1 and CDR2 are SGHTA and FQGNSA. The CDR3 totals 15 residues. Both iRepertoire HTBI primers and Arm-PCR of CDR3 regions were used to build the TCR beta libraries. TCRdb re-called the multiplex PCR reads with MiXCR, one entry per CDR3 protein. The sample consists of under 800,000 distinct CDR3 sequences, roughly 15% of them appearing once. Regarding the study as a whole: Patients with persistent disease showed a bias toward TRBV28, TRBJ1-2 and TRBJ2-5.

These data were also reused for a study on T cells in Graves' hyperthyroidism and ophthalmopathy. As that report states: Clinicians diagnosed patients from clinical symptoms, serum thyroxine and TRAb, thyroid ultrasound and orbital computed tomography. The primer set for the first-round RT-PCR of the TCR CDR3 was HTBI. Blood also carried most thyroid clonotypes expanded above 0.001.

The clonotype was recovered from a woman aged 30 to 39 with Graves disease. Sequenced here: peripheral blood mononuclear cells (PBMCs), sampled at new diagnosis, from a patient treated with antithyroid drugs. This chain connects TRBV7-2 to TRBJ2-3, with 7 bases matching TRBD2. The CDR3 bases are TGTGCCAGCAGCTTAGCGGGACTACTTACAGATACGCAGTATTTT. Amino acid sequence: CASSLAGLLTDTQYF. Filled out from reference TRBV7-2 and TRBJ2-3, the complete variable domain reads GAGVSQSPSNKVTEKGKDVELRCDPISGHTALYWYRQSLGQGLEFLIYFQGNSAPDKSGLPSDRFSAERTGGSVSTLTIQRTQQEDSAVYLCASSLAGLLTDTQYFGPGTRLTVL.